The entry that follows covers one T cell receptor beta chain sequence. The germline V gene encodes CDR1 SGHTA and CDR2 FQGNSA. CDR3 length equals 14 residues. Deletions cut 10 bases from V and 3 bases from J, with 15 bases between. The data are from a study of blood T cell repertoires in COVID-19. Whole-study context: Both acute and convalescent COVID-19 samples were obtained from the United States, Italy and Spain. T cells, B-cell-depleted T cells, or PBMCs provided the cDNA or gDNA that served as material.

Original data processing: Amplification of reference gene primers was used by the study to estimate nucleated cell counts. Only in-frame clones appear in the TCRdb table, and some are missing; sequencing was by immunoSEQ multiplex PCR. Clone size and V and J calls were adopted from that table, with D and trimming inferred from the DNA. Found here are around 210,000 clones, 80% to 90% of them singletons; the top ten hold approximately 13%. The source is a human donor in a cohort sampled during active COVID-19. The rearrangement links TRBV7-2 to TRBJ2-2; D is uncertain. Sequenced sample: peripheral blood. The CDR3 DNA sequence: TGTGCCACCGGTGGCGGCCACGACACCGGGGAGCTGTTTTTT. This gives the protein CATGGGHDTGELFF. The whole variable domain, remainder taken from reference TRBV7-2 and TRBJ2-2, is GAGVSQSPSNKVTEKGKDVELRCDPISGHTALYWYRQSLGQGLEFLIYFQGNSAPDKSGLPSDRFSAERTGGSVSTLTIQRTQQEDSAVYLCATGGGHDTGELFFGEGSRLTVL.